The rows below give T cell receptor beta chains drawn from one sample of a study of blood T cell repertoires in COVID-19. Clones were read by immunoSEQ multiplex PCR, and TCRdb kept only the in-frame ones, dropping some. The repertoire holds some 78,000 clones, with roughly 87% as singletons. The sequenced material came from peripheral blood. Every receptor here comes from a woman aged 80 or over with active or convalescent COVID-19. Both conserved end residues are part of each CDR3. D genes are given only for firm matches. The size field is filled for only some rows; it gives once, few, many or a size class.

J	V	D	size	DNA	CDR3
TRBJ2-1	TRBV24-1	TRBD2	-	TGTGCCACCAGTGATCCGGGACTAGCATTAAACAATGAGCAGTTCTTC	CATSDPGLALNNEQFF
TRBJ1-2	TRBV5-1	TRBD1	-	TGCGCCAGCAGCACCCGGACAGGGATCCCCTATGGCTACACCTTC	CASSTRTGIPYGYTF
TRBJ1-2	TRBV28	-	-	TGTGCCAGCAGTCCCCCGACAGGAAACTATGGCTACACCTTC	CASSPPTGNYGYTF
TRBJ2-1	TRBV5-1	TRBD1	-	TGCGCCAGCAGCTTGGCTAGTTTACAGGGGAGTGAGCAGTTCTTC	CASSLASLQGSEQFF
TRBJ1-2	TRBV30	-	few	TGTGCCTGGAGTGTAACGGGAGGGTATGGCTACACCTTC	CAWSVTGGYGYTF
TRBJ1-2	TRBV19	TRBD1	-	TGTGCCAGTAGTTTCTCCGGGACAGTTGGCTACACCTTC	CASSFSGTVGYTF
TRBJ2-3	TRBV16	-	few	TGTGCCAGCAGCCCCCGAGGAGGGAGCACAGATACGCAGTATTTT	CASSPRGGSTDTQYF
TRBJ2-3	TRBV5-1	TRBD1	-	TGCGCCAGCAGCTTCGTCCCTCCGGGACAGGGCACAGATACGCAGTATTTT	CASSFVPPGQGTDTQYF
TRBJ2-7	TRBV28	TRBD2	-	TGTGCCAGCAGAACTAGCGGGGTCGGAGTCCAGTACTTC	CASRTSGVGVQYF
TRBJ1-6	TRBV6-5	TRBD1	-	TGTGCCAGCAGCTTAGGGACAGGGCCGGGTTCACCCCTCCACTTT	CASSLGTGPGSPLHF
TRBJ1-1	TRBV10-3	TRBD1	-	TGTGCCATCAGTGAGTCGAGGGGGCTAGGTGAAGCTTTCTTT	CAISESRGLGEAFF
TRBJ2-1	TRBV11-2	TRBD1	few	TGTGCCAGCAGCTCGGGACAGGGAGGCTCCTACAATGAGCAGTTCTTC	CASSSGQGGSYNEQFF
TRBJ2-5	TRBV2	-	-	TGTGCCAGCCCCCGCGTTCGCACAGAAGAGACCCAGTACTTC	CASPRVRTEETQYF
TRBJ1-1	TRBV7-2	-	-	TGTGCCAGCAGCTTAGGGGGGGTCTTCGCTGAAGCTTTCTTT	CASSLGGVFAEAFF
TRBJ1-6	TRBV9	TRBD1	-	TGTGCCAGCAGCGTACTGGGACAGGGTAATTCACCCCTCCACTTT	CASSVLGQGNSPLHF
TRBJ1-1	TRBV6-5	TRBD1	-	TGTGCCAGCAGTAATCGGGGGACAGGGAATACTGAAGCTTTCTTT	CASSNRGTGNTEAFF
TRBJ1-1	TRBV6-2/TRBV6-3	TRBD1	-	TGTGCCAGCAGTTACCGGGACAGGGGGCCCCTGAAGTTT	CASSYRDRGPLKF
TRBJ1-2	TRBV6-5	-	-	TGTGCCAGCGTCCGACACCCCGAAGACTATGGCTACACCTTC	CASVRHPEDYGYTF
TRBJ2-2	TRBV24-1	TRBD1	-	TGTGCCACCAGACAGGGGGCCGGGGAGCTGTTTTTT	CATRQGAGELFF
TRBJ1-6	TRBV6-5	TRBD1	once	TGTGCCAGCGGACAGGAGGGTAATTCACCCCTCCACTTT	CASGQEGNSPLHF
TRBJ2-5	TRBV19	-	-	TGTGCCAGTAGTTCAAAGCGGGTTTGGGAGACCCAGTACTTC	CASSSKRVWETQYF
TRBJ1-5	TRBV16	-	-	TGTGCCAGCAGCCGCCTAGGGGGATCCAGCAATCAGCCCCAGCATTTT	CASSRLGGSSNQPQHF
TRBJ2-2	TRBV6-5	TRBD2	-	TGTGCCAGCATCCGGGAGGTCCTGAACACCGGGGAGCTGTTTTTT	CASIREVLNTGELFF
TRBJ2-1	TRBV2	TRBD2	-	TGTGCCAGCAGTCCAACTAGCGCCGAGGGCTCCTACAATGAGCAGTTCTTC	CASSPTSAEGSYNEQFF
TRBJ1-4	TRBV19	-	-	TGTGCCAGTAGTATCGAACGGGCAACTAATGAAAAACTGTTTTTT	CASSIERATNEKLFF
TRBJ1-5	TRBV7-2	TRBD1	once	TGTGCCAGCAGCTTAGGGGACAGGCCCAATCAGCCCCAGCATTTT	CASSLGDRPNQPQHF
TRBJ1-5	TRBV15	TRBD1	-	TGTGCCACCAGCAGAGGGCGGACAGGGGCCAGCAATCAGCCCCAGCATTTT	CATSRGRTGASNQPQHF
TRBJ2-1	TRBV28	TRBD1	-	TGTGCCAGCAGTACAACCCGGACAGGATTATATTACAATGAGCAGTTCTTC	CASSTTRTGLYYNEQFF
TRBJ2-7	TRBV29-1	TRBD1	-	TGCAGCGTTTTACAGGGGTCGTCCTACGAGCAGTACTTC	CSVLQGSSYEQYF
TRBJ2-1	TRBV4-1	-	-	TGCGCCAGCAGCCAAGTGGGCACTAGCCCTCTGGATGAGCAGTTCTTC	CASSQVGTSPLDEQFF
TRBJ2-7	TRBV9	TRBD1	-	TGTGCCAGCAGCGCCCCAACTCCAGGGGGCAACGAGCAGTACTTC	CASSAPTPGGNEQYF
TRBJ2-2	TRBV30	-	-	TGTGCCTGGGAGGGGGACAAGTGGGGCGGGGAGCTGTTTTTT	CAWEGDKWGGELFF
TRBJ2-2	TRBV28	TRBD1	-	TGTGCCAGCATCAAACTTCAGGGGGTTGCCGGGGAGCTGTTTTTT	CASIKLQGVAGELFF
TRBJ2-3	TRBV20-1	-	-	TGCAGTGCTAGTCTGGGGGGGCCGAAAGATACGCAGTATTTT	CSASLGGPKDTQYF
TRBJ2-7	TRBV7-6	TRBD1	-	TGTGCCAGCAGCTTAGGGACAGGGAGCTACGAGCAGTACTTC	CASSLGTGSYEQYF
TRBJ2-5	TRBV7-9	TRBD1	-	TGTGCCAGCAGCTCGTGGACAGGGAAGACCCAGTACTTC	CASSSWTGKTQYF
TRBJ2-3	TRBV6-1	-	few	TGTGCCAGCAGTGAAGCGCTAGCTAGCACAGATAAGCAGTATTTT	CASSEALASTDKQYF
TRBJ1-6	TRBV28	-	-	TGTGCCAGCAGTTTCCGGGCAGGGGTTAATTCACCCCTCCACTTT	CASSFRAGVNSPLHF
TRBJ1-2	TRBV5-1	TRBD1	once	TGCGCCAGCAGCCATGGGACAGGGGGCCATTATGGCTACACCTTC	CASSHGTGGHYGYTF
TRBJ1-6	TRBV28	-	few	TGTGCCAGCAGTGCCACACGCCAGGTGAGCTCCTATAATTCACCCCTCCACTTT	CASSATRQVSSYNSPLHF
TRBJ1-1	TRBV7-2	-	-	TGTGCCAGCAGTCCAGGACTCCTGAACACTGAAGCTTTCTTT	CASSPGLLNTEAFF
TRBJ2-7	TRBV18	TRBD2	-	TGTGCCAGCTCACCGGGACTAGGCCCATTAGGGGAGCAGTACTTC	CASSPGLGPLGEQYF
TRBJ2-1	TRBV9	TRBD2	-	TGTGCCAGCAGCGTAGAAGGCGGGAGTTCAAATGAGCAGTTCTTC	CASSVEGGSSNEQFF
TRBJ2-1	TRBV27	TRBD2	-	TGTGCCAGCAGTTTCGGACTAGCGGGAGCGGCAAATGAGCAGTTCTTC	CASSFGLAGAANEQFF
TRBJ2-5	TRBV15	-	-	TGTGCCACCAGCAGAGATCGGGGGGAGACCCAGTACTTC	CATSRDRGETQYF
TRBJ2-2	TRBV10-3	TRBD1	-	TGTGCCATCAGTCAACAGGGGGCCGCCGGGGAGCTGTTTTTT	CAISQQGAAGELFF
TRBJ2-7	TRBV6-2/TRBV6-3	TRBD1	-	TGTGCCAGCAGTTACTGGGCAGGGGGATCCTACGAGCAGTACTTC	CASSYWAGGSYEQYF
TRBJ1-4	TRBV7-3	-	-	TGTGCCACTGCGGGACGGACGTTCCCCAATGAAAAACTGTTTTTT	CATAGRTFPNEKLFF
TRBJ1-2	TRBV5-5	-	-	TGTGCCGGCAGCTTTGAACAGAACTATGGCTACACCTTC	CAGSFEQNYGYTF
TRBJ2-4	TRBV27	TRBD1	-	TGTGCCAGCAGGCCCCTCCGGGACAGGGGCCCCAAAAACATTCAGTACTTC	CASRPLRDRGPKNIQYF
TRBJ1-2	TRBV27	-	-	TGTGCCAGCAGTTTATTGGGGGCCGGGCCCTTTAACTATGGCTACACCTTC	CASSLLGAGPFNYGYTF
TRBJ2-1	TRBV20-1	-	-	TGCAGTGCTGCCCAGGGCCCTGAGCAGTTCTTC	CSAAQGPEQFF
TRBJ2-1	TRBV5-1	TRBD2	-	TGCGCCAGCAGCCCGAGCGGGGCAGTGAATGAGCAGTTCTTC	CASSPSGAVNEQFF
TRBJ2-2	TRBV6-5	-	-	TGTGCCAGCAGTTACTTCGCACAGAACACCGGGGAGCTGTTTTTT	CASSYFAQNTGELFF